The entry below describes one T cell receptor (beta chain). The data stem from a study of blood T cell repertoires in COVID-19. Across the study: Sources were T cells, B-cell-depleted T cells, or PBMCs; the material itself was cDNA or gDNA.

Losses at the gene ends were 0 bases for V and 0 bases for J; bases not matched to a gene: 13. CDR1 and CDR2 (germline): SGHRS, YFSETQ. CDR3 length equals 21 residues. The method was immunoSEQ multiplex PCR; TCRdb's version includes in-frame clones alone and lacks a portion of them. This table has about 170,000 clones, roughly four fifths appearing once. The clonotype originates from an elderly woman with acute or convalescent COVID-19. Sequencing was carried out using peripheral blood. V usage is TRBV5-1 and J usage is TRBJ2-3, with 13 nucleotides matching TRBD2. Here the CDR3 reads CASSLAEGLAGVRGSTDTQYF. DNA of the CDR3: TGCGCCAGCAGCTTGGCCGAAGGACTAGCGGGGGTTCGAGGTAGCACAGATACGCAGTATTTT.